Each of the 13 T cell receptor beta chains below was sequenced from the same sample in a study of siplizumab effects on memory and regulatory T cells. The repertoire was sequenced with immunoSEQ multiplex PCR; TCRdb's copy has only in-frame clones and lacks some. The sample holds about 63,000 clones, less than 85% seen once. Sequenced: memory CD4+ T cells sorted from blood. The receptors derive from a human donor in good health.

The CDR3 DNA follows: TGTGCCAGCAGCAGCCCCCGGGCGGGGGGGCTGACAGATACGCAGTATTTT. This encodes CASSSPRAGGLTDTQYF. This chain uses TRBV5-4 with TRBJ2-3, with 9 bases aligning to TRBD2. V was pared by 4 bases and J by 3 bases, with 12 bases of the junction left unmatched. Germline V lookup: CDR1 SGHNT, CDR2 YYREEE (reference sequence). CDR3 length equals 17 residues.

The genes are TRBV5-6 and TRBJ2-2; TRBD1 aligns across 12 bases. There are 17 residues in the CDR3. J was trimmed by 5 bases and V by 6 bases; bases with no gene match: 11. CDR1 and CDR2 from the germline V gene are SGHDT and YYEEEE. DNA for the CDR3: TGTGCCAGCAACCTGGGGACAGGGGGCGTTTGGACCGGGGAGCTGTTTTTT. It yields the protein CASNLGTGGVWTGELFF.

V usage is TRBV9 and J usage is TRBJ2-3; D not resolved. The CDR3 is 13 amino acids. V was shortened by 0 bases and J by 6 bases, with 8 bases between the two germline ends. Germline CDR1 SGDLS, CDR2 YYNGEE. Here the CDR3 DNA reads TGTGCCAGCAGCGTAGACATATGGGATACGCAGTATTTT. Translating it yields CASSVDIWDTQYF.

About this clone itself: Compared with germline, one end of the junction differs, possibly owing to a read error. The chain has TRBV4-2 and TRBJ1-4; perhaps TRBD1 as D (6 bases). The germline V gene encodes CDR1 LGHNA and CDR2 YNFKEQ. The CDR3 totals 17 residues. The CDR3 bases are TGTGCCAGCAGCAAAGAGGACAGACCAACAACTAATGAAAAACTGTTTTTT. Translating gives CASSKEDRPTTNEKLFF.

V gene TRBV7-2 combines with J gene TRBJ1-2; 7 bases match TRBD1. Germline CDR1 is SGHTA and CDR2 is FQGNSA. This CDR3 is 15 amino acids long. The V and J ends lost 5 bases and 0 bases, in that order; junction bases with no gene match: 6. CDR3 sequence (DNA): TGTGCCAGCAGCCCAACAGGGGTATCTAACTATGGCTACACCTTC. Amino acid sequence: CASSPTGVSNYGYTF. Drawing the rest from reference TRBV7-2 and TRBJ1-2, the complete variable domain is GAGVSQSPSNKVTEKGKDVELRCDPISGHTALYWYRQSLGQGLEFLIYFQGNSAPDKSGLPSDRFSAERTGGSVSTLTIQRTQQEDSAVYLCASSPTGVSNYGYTFGSGTRLTVV.

The gene calls are TRBV15 and TRBJ2-1; the D gene is possibly TRBD2 (5 bases). Trimming took 0 bases from V and 9 from J, leaving 15 bases between them. Germline V CDR1 and CDR2: LNHNV, YYDKDF (reference sequence). This CDR3 contains 15 residues. The CDR3 coding sequence is TGTGCCACCAGCAGAGATTCGGGCGGAGCGGCTGAGCAGTTCTTC. This gives the protein CATSRDSGGAAEQFF.

The rearrangement joins TRBV27 to TRBJ2-2; D unresolved. Between the trimmed V and J ends, which lost 6 bases and 5 bases, there was a span of 7 bases. The CDR3 runs 12 residues. Germline-derived CDR1 and CDR2 are MNHEY and SMNVEV (reference sequence). CDR3 nucleotide sequence: TGTGCCAGCAGGCTCCAGACCGGGGAGCTGTTTTTT. Its protein is CASRLQTGELFF.

V usage is TRBV27 and J usage is TRBJ2-5; D is perhaps TRBD1 (5 bases). The V and J ends lost 5 bases and 1 base respectively, with 20 bases between them. The CDR3 spans 17 residues. Germline CDR1 MNHEY, CDR2 SMNVEV (reference sequence). In nucleotides, the CDR3 is TGTGCCAGCAGTCTGACAGCCCAGGTTTGGGGCCAAGAGACCCAGTACTTC. Translation: CASSLTAQVWGQETQYF.

The chain is built from TRBV6-4 and TRBJ1-1; D is possibly TRBD1 (6 bases). Germline values: CDR1 MRHNA, CDR2 SNTAGT. The CDR3 runs to 15 residues. With 3 bases removed from V and 1 base from J, the gap between germline ends came to 12 bases. CDR3 loop: CASSEGQGWNTEAFF. The CDR3 DNA is TGTGCCAGCAGTGAAGGGCAGGGGTGGAACACTGAAGCTTTCTTT.

DNA for the CDR3: TGTGCCAGCGGTAGCGTCAGCACAGATACGCAGTATTTT. Translated, it gives CASGSVSTDTQYF. The chain has TRBV7-3 and TRBJ2-3; the D gene is possibly TRBD2 (5 bases). Germline V gene sequence: CDR1 SGHTA, CDR2 FQGTGA. Trimming removed 8 bases from V and 0 bases from J, with 9 bases in between. The CDR3 has 13 amino acids.

The V call is TRBV30, the J call TRBJ1-6; tentatively, D is TRBD1 (5 bases). The V end lost 4 bases, the J end lost 5 bases, and 9 bases lay between the germline ends. Looked up from germline, CDR1 is GTSNPN and CDR2 is SVGIG (reference sequence). The CDR3 covers 13 residues. The CDR3 sequence: CAWTGENNSPLHF. The CDR3 DNA sequence: TGTGCCTGGACGGGGGAAAATAATTCACCCCTCCACTTT.

The rearrangement links TRBV15 to TRBJ2-2; 7 bases fit TRBD1. The CDR3 sequence is 16 residues long. With V trimmed by 2 bases and J by 1 base, 4 bases remained unmatched. Germline lookup yields CDR1 LNHNV and CDR2 YYDKDF (reference sequence). The CDR3 DNA reads as TGTGCCACCAGCAGATGGACAGGTCTGAACACCGGGGAGCTGTTTTTT. As protein: CATSRWTGLNTGELFF.

V is TRBV6-5 and J is TRBJ1-4; possibly TRBD1 for D (5 bases). V lost 2 bases to trimming and J lost 7 bases, with 14 bases between them. The CDR3 loop spans 15 amino acids. Germline V gene sequence: CDR1 MNHEY, CDR2 SVGAGI. This CDR3 is CASSYPGTQSEKLFF. Here the CDR3 DNA reads TGTGCCAGCAGTTACCCCGGGACCCAAAGTGAAAAACTGTTTTTT.